This T cell receptor (beta chain) was observed in a study of T cell changes during pregnancy in multiple sclerosis. Sequencing was performed with immunoSEQ multiplex PCR; in TCRdb, only in-frame clones are kept and a portion is missing. Of approximately 69,000 clones listed, more than 80% were seen once; the top ten hold 2.1%. CDR1 and CDR2 (germline): SEHNR, FQNEAQ (reference sequence). V lost 3 bases to trimming and J lost 8 bases, with 14 bases between them. The CDR3 spans 15 residues. This specimen was peripheral blood, taken in the second trimester of pregnancy. The TCR was taken from a female donor in good health, enrolled as a control in a pregnancy study. The V and J genes are TRBV7-9 and TRBJ1-6; weak D call: TRBD1 (5 bases). CDR3 coding DNA: TGTGCCAGCAGCTTTCAGGGCAGGCCGGATTCACCCCTCCACTTT. It is translated as CASSFQGRPDSPLHF.